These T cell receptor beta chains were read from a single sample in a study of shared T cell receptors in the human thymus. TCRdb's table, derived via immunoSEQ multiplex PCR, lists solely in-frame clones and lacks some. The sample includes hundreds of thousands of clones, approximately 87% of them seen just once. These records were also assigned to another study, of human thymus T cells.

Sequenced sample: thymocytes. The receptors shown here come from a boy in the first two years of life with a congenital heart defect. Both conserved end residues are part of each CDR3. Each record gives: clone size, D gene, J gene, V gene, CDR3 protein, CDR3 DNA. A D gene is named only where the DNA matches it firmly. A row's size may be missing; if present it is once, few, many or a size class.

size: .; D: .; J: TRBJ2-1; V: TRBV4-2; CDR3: CASSQPRDSLRGRLSSYNEQFF; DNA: TGTGCCAGCAGCCAACCGCGGGACTCCCTTCGGGGTCGACTGAGCTCCTACAATGAGCAGTTCTTC
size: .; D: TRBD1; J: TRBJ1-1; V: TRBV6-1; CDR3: CASSAKTGGHTEAFF; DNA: TGTGCCAGCAGTGCCAAGACAGGGGGCCACACTGAAGCTTTCTTT
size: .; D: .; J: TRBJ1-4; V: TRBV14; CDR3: CASSQLGPRDILFF; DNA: TGTGCCAGCAGCCAATTGGGCCCCAGGGATATACTGTTTTTT
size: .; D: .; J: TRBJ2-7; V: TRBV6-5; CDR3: CASSPLATYEQYF; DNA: TGTGCCAGCAGCCCTCTTGCTACCTACGAGCAGTACTTC
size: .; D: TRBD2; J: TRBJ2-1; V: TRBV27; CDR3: CASSFAGTSSYNEQFF; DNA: TGTGCCAGCAGTTTCGCTGGGACTAGCTCCTACAATGAGCAGTTCTTC
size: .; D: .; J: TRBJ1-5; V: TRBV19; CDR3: CASSIVRTPNQPQHF; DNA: TGTGCCAGTAGTATTGTAAGGACACCTAATCAGCCCCAGCATTTT
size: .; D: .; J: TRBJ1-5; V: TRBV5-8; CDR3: CASSLRQENQPQHF; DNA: TGTGCCAGCAGCTTGAGGCAGGAAAATCAGCCCCAGCATTTT
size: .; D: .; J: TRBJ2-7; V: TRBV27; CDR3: CASRRRDNTYEQYF; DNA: TGTGCCAGCAGACGCCGGGACAACACCTACGAGCAGTACTTC
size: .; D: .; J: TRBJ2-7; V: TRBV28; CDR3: CASTLNHSATLDEQYF; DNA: TGTGCCAGCACCCTAAACCACAGTGCGACCCTTGACGAGCAGTACTTC
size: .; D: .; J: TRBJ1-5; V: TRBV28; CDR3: CASRRGSNQPQHF; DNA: TGTGCCAGCAGAAGGGGCTCCAATCAGCCCCAGCATTTT
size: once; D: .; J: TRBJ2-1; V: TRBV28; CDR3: CASIEELWRPNNEQFF; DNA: TGTGCCAGCATCGAGGAACTCTGGCGGCCTAACAATGAGCAGTTCTTC
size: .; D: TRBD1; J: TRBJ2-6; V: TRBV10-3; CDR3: CAISEVGTAGANVLTF; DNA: TGTGCCATCAGTGAGGTCGGGACAGCTGGGGCCAACGTCCTGACTTTC
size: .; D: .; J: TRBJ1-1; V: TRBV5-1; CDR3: CASSRPGGDLTEAFF; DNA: TGCGCCAGCAGCAGACCGGGAGGGGATCTCACTGAAGCTTTCTTT
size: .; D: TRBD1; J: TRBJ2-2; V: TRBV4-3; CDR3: CASSQDRPHRGRTGELFF; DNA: TGCGCCAGCAGCCAAGATAGGCCGCACAGGGGGCGCACCGGGGAGCTGTTTTTT
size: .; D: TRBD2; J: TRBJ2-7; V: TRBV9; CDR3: CASSLTGASGSYEQYF; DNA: TGTGCCAGCAGCTTAACAGGGGCTAGCGGGAGCTACGAGCAGTACTTC
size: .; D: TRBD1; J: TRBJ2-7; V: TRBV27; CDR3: CASSLSLGQGRYEQYF; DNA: TGTGCCAGCAGTTTATCCCTTGGACAGGGGAGATACGAGCAGTACTTC
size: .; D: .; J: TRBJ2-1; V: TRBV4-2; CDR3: CASSQARRRNFYNEQFF; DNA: TGTGCCAGCAGCCAAGCCCGCAGGAGGAATTTCTACAATGAGCAGTTCTTC
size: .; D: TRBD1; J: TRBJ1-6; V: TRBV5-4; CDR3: CASSLVRDRSNSPLHF; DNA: TGTGCCAGCAGCTTGGTCAGGGACAGGTCGAATTCACCCCTCCACTTT
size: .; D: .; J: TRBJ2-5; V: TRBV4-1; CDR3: CASRPTGLGEVETQYF; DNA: TGCGCCAGCAGGCCTACGGGACTCGGGGAGGTAGAGACCCAGTACTTC
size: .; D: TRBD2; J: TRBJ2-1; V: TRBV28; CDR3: CASSSPGTSGNEQFF; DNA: TGTGCCAGCAGTTCTCCCGGGACTAGCGGCAATGAGCAGTTCTTC
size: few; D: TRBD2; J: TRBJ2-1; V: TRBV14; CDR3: CASSQAGEGRSYNEQFF; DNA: TGTGCCAGCAGCCAAGCTGGGGAGGGACGCTCCTACAATGAGCAGTTCTTC
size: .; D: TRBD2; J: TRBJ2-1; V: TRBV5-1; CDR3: CASSFRRGDNEQFF; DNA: TGCGCCAGCAGCTTTAGGCGGGGGGACAATGAGCAGTTCTTC
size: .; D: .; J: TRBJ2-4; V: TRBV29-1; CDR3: CSVAGSSKNIQYF; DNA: TGCAGCGTCGCCGGGTCTTCCAAAAACATTCAGTACTTC
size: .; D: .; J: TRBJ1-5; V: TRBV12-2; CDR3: CASRLFDRGTQPQHF; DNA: TGTGCAAGTCGCTTGTTTGACAGGGGGACACAGCCCCAGCATTTT
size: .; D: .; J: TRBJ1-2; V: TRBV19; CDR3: CASSPPGKYGYTF; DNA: TGTGCCAGTAGCCCCCCAGGGAAGTATGGCTACACCTTC
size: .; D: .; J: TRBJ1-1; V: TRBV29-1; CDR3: CSVESRRMHLTDCTEAFF; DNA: TGCAGCGTTGAATCCCGGAGAATGCACCTCACTGACTGCACTGAAGCTTTCTTT